Listed below are T cell receptor beta chains from one sample, sequenced in a study of cytomegalovirus exposure and HLA in healthy donors. Assay used: immunoSEQ multiplex PCR; TCRdb lists only in-frame clones, some missing. The data hold roughly 170,000 clones, with roughly four fifths observed a single time. Sequencing was done on a sample of PBMCs. Source of these receptors: a woman in her twenties or thirties in good health and CMV-seronegative. The CDR3 runs from the conserved cysteine through the conserved F or W. Each record gives: clone size, D gene, J gene, V gene, CDR3 DNA, CDR3 protein. The D gene is left open where the match is weak. Clone size is shown for a subset of rows, as once, few, many or a class of expanded clone.

>NA|NA|TRBJ1-3|TRBV5-1
TGCGCCAGCAGCGACAGTTACTCTGGAAACACCATATATTTT
CASSDSYSGNTIYF
>NA|TRBD1|TRBJ2-7|TRBV14
TGTGCCAGCAGCCGAGTGACAGGGATCTCCTACGAGCAGTACTTC
CASSRVTGISYEQYF
>once|TRBD2|TRBJ2-7|TRBV28
TGTGCCAGCAGTGTAGGGACTAGCGAACCGATCTCCTACGAGCAGTACTTC
CASSVGTSEPISYEQYF
>NA|NA|TRBJ1-1|TRBV19
TGTGCCAGTAGAACGGGGGGGCGAGGGACTGAAGCTTTCTTT
CASRTGGRGTEAFF
>NA|NA|TRBJ2-5|TRBV7-8
TGTGCCAGCAGCAAACACGGGAGAAAGGAGACCCAGTACTTC
CASSKHGRKETQYF
>NA|NA|TRBJ1-5|TRBV28
TGTGCCAGCAATGGGGCCCCTAATCAGCCCCAGCATTTT
CASNGAPNQPQHF
>NA|NA|TRBJ2-7|TRBV18
TGTGCCAGCTCACTACCAGGGTTAGGGACTTACGAGCAGTACTTC
CASSLPGLGTYEQYF
>few|TRBD1|TRBJ2-5|TRBV4-3
TGCGCCAGCAGCCAAGAGACAGGGGCAGAGACCCAGTACTTC
CASSQETGAETQYF
>NA|TRBD2|TRBJ2-1|TRBV29-1
TGCAGCGCCAGGACTAGCGGATACAATGAGCAGTTCTTC
CSARTSGYNEQFF
>NA|TRBD1|TRBJ2-2|TRBV29-1
TGCAGCGCCAGACAGGGGGGGGACACCGGGGAGCTGTTTTTT
CSARQGGDTGELFF
>NA|NA|TRBJ1-5|TRBV28
TGTGCCAGCAGAGGACAGATAATCAGCCCCCAGCATTTT
CASRGQIISPQHF
>few|TRBD2|TRBJ2-7|TRBV5-4
TGTGCCAGCAGCTTGGTGGTAGCGGGAAGCGAGCAGTACTTC
CASSLVVAGSEQYF
>once|NA|TRBJ1-1|TRBV4-3
TGCGCCAGCAGCCAAGAGAGGACATTTAGGAACACTGAAGCTTTCTTT
CASSQERTFRNTEAFF
>few|NA|TRBJ2-1|TRBV28
TGTGCCAGTTGCAGTAGGGGGGGTGAGCAGTTCTTC
CASCSRGGEQFF
>once|TRBD1|TRBJ2-7|TRBV5-4
TGTGCCAGCAGCTTGGGAAACAGGGGTCGGGAGCAGTACTTC
CASSLGNRGREQYF
>once|TRBD1|TRBJ1-1|TRBV28
TGTGCCAGCACCAACACAGGGACAGGGTATGAAGCTTTCTTT
CASTNTGTGYEAFF
>NA|TRBD1|TRBJ2-5|TRBV18
TGTGCCAGCTCACCCACGAGAGCAGGGGGTGAAGAGACCCAGTACTTC
CASSPTRAGGEETQYF
>once|NA|TRBJ2-7|TRBV6-5
TGTGCCAGCCATAAAGCCCCTCAGGGTAGCCACGAGCAGTACTTC
CASHKAPQGSHEQYF
>NA|NA|TRBJ1-2|TRBV9
TGTGCCAGCAGCGCCTCGTTAGGGGCGGTATGGGGCTACACCTTC
CASSASLGAVWGYTF
>once|TRBD1|TRBJ2-6|TRBV19
TGTGCCAGCCGACAGGGCTCTGGGGCCAACGTCCTGACTTTC
CASRQGSGANVLTF
>NA|TRBD2|TRBJ2-1|TRBV6-5
TGTGCCAGCAGTTACGGGCGGGAGGACAATGAGCAGTTCTTC
CASSYGREDNEQFF
>NA|TRBD2|TRBJ2-5|TRBV7-3
TGTGCCAGCAGCTTAATGGCGGGAGGGGGTGAGACCCAGTACTTC
CASSLMAGGGETQYF
>NA|NA|TRBJ1-2|TRBV6-6
TGTGCCAGCAGTTACCAGGGAGGCTACACCTTC
CASSYQGGYTF
>NA|TRBD1|TRBJ1-5|TRBV5-1
TGCGCCAGCAGCTATATGACAGGGGTACATCAGCCCCAGCATTTT
CASSYMTGVHQPQHF
>NA|TRBD1|TRBJ1-2|TRBV30
TGTGCCTGGAGGGGACAGGGGGCGGGCTATGGCTACACCTTC
CAWRGQGAGYGYTF
>few|NA|TRBJ2-4|TRBV29-1
TGCAGCGCGACAGGACCCAAAAACAGTCAGTACTTC
CSATGPKNSQYF
>NA|TRBD2|TRBJ2-3|TRBV9
TGTGCCAGCAGCGTAGGTCGGACTAGAGACCAAGATACGCAGTATTTT
CASSVGRTRDQDTQYF
>NA|TRBD1|TRBJ2-6|TRBV11-2
TGTGCCAGCAGCTTAGCTTCCGGGACAGGGTCCTCTGGGGCCAACGTCCTGACTTTC
CASSLASGTGSSGANVLTF
>NA|NA|TRBJ1-1|TRBV27
TGTGCCAGCAGTTTGACTTTGTCCACTGAAGCTTTCTTT
CASSLTLSTEAFF
>NA|NA|TRBJ1-2|TRBV4-2
TGTGCCAGCAGCCAAGACTCAAGTTTTGGGGGGTCCCACTATGGCTACACCTTC
CASSQDSSFGGSHYGYTF
>NA|NA|TRBJ1-3|TRBV6-1
TGTGCCAGCTGTAGACAGCCAAGCTCTGGAAACACCATATATTTT
CASCRQPSSGNTIYF
>NA|TRBD2|TRBJ2-7|TRBV13
TGTGCCAGCAGCCCACTAGCGGGTGGTGATGGGCAGTACTTC
CASSPLAGGDGQYF
>few|NA|TRBJ2-2|TRBV7-2
TGTGCCAGCAGCCTAAGATGGGCTAACACCGGGGAGCTGTTTTTT
CASSLRWANTGELFF
>NA|NA|TRBJ2-2|TRBV9
TGTGCCAGCAGCGCCGGGACACCGAACACCGGGGAGCTGTTTTTT
CASSAGTPNTGELFF
>NA|NA|TRBJ2-2|TRBV27
TGTGCCAGCAGTTTAAACAGGGGAGGCGGGGAGCTGTTTTTT
CASSLNRGGGELFF
>NA|NA|TRBJ1-2|TRBV4-1
TGCGCCAGCAGCCCCCCGCCAGGGCAGGGGACGAAGGGCTACACCTTC
CASSPPPGQGTKGYTF
>NA|NA|TRBJ1-1|TRBV5-4
TGTGCCAGCAGCCCCCCAGGTAACACTGAAGCTTTCTTT
CASSPPGNTEAFF
>few|TRBD1|TRBJ2-1|TRBV28
TGTGCCAGCAAGAACAGGGGAACCTACAATGAGCAGTTCTTC
CASKNRGTYNEQFF
>NA|NA|TRBJ1-3|TRBV9
TGTGCCAGCAGCGATGGTAACCCGGTTAACACCATATATTTT
CASSDGNPVNTIYF
>once|TRBD2|TRBJ2-1|TRBV6-4
TGTGCCAGCAGTGACTCGGGGACTAGCGTTTACAATGAGCAGTTCTTC
CASSDSGTSVYNEQFF
>NA|NA|TRBJ1-2|TRBV19
TGTGCCAGTAGAACAGGGAACTATGGCTACACCTTC
CASRTGNYGYTF
>NA|TRBD1|TRBJ2-5|TRBV4-3
TGCGCCAGCAGCCTCGGACAGGGCCGGGGTTCGGAGACCCAGTACTTC
CASSLGQGRGSETQYF
>NA|NA|TRBJ2-2|TRBV2
TGTGCCAGCAGGAGGACCGGGGAGCTGTTTTTT
CASRRTGELFF
>NA|NA|TRBJ2-6|TRBV7-8
TGTGCCAGCAGCCTAGCCAATCAGGGAAGGGCCAACGGCCTGACTTTC
CASSLANQGRANGLTF